This is a list of T cell receptor beta chains from one sample in a study of identical twins. TCRdb reanalysed the 5' RACE reads using MiXCR and keeps one entry per CDR3 protein. This sample has about 190,000 distinct CDR3 sequences; approximately 15% occur once, and the top ten carry over 35%. These records were also assigned to another study, of T cells expressing NK-cell markers.

Sequenced input: CD8+ T cells sorted from blood. The receptors shown here come from a woman aged 18-35 years in good health. Both conserved end residues are part of each CDR3. The D gene is left open where the match is weak. Clone size is given for some rows only: seen once, a few or many times, or a class if the clone is expanded.

CDR3 DNA: TGCGCCAGCAGCCCCAGACCATACCCGTCGGGAAACACCATATATTTT; CDR3 protein: CASSPRPYPSGNTIYF; J gene: TRBJ1-3; V gene: TRBV5-1; D gene: -; clone size: -
CDR3 DNA: TGTGCCAGCAGTCGGGGGACTAGCGGGCGTATTGGGACCCAGTACTTC; CDR3 protein: CASSRGTSGRIGTQYF; J gene: TRBJ2-5; V gene: TRBV12-3/TRBV12-4; D gene: TRBD2; clone size: -
CDR3 DNA: TGTGCCAGCAGCGTTAGGCGCCAGGGGCGGGGCGCAGATACGCAGTATTTT; CDR3 protein: CASSVRRQGRGADTQYF; J gene: TRBJ2-3; V gene: TRBV7-8; D gene: -; clone size: -
CDR3 DNA: TGTGCCAGCAGTGGGGGGGGGACAGGGTTCTACGGCTACACCTTC; CDR3 protein: CASSGGGTGFYGYTF; J gene: TRBJ1-2; V gene: TRBV12-3/TRBV12-4; D gene: TRBD1; clone size: -
CDR3 DNA: TGTGCCAGCAGCGTAGAAACTAGCGGCGGAGAGACCCAGTACTTC; CDR3 protein: CASSVETSGGETQYF; J gene: TRBJ2-5; V gene: TRBV9; D gene: TRBD2; clone size: few
CDR3 DNA: TGTGCCAGCAGCCAGACGCAGCGGGGGACAGATACGCAGTATTTT; CDR3 protein: CASSQTQRGTDTQYF; J gene: TRBJ2-3; V gene: TRBV7-9; D gene: TRBD2; clone size: few
CDR3 DNA: TGTGCCAGCAGTCAGTTGCCGGATACGCAGTATTTT; CDR3 protein: CASSQLPDTQYF; J gene: TRBJ2-3; V gene: TRBV4-2; D gene: -; clone size: -
CDR3 DNA: TGTGCCAGCAGCTTGGGGCCTAGCGGGAGCTCCTACGAGCAGTACTTC; CDR3 protein: CASSLGPSGSSYEQYF; J gene: TRBJ2-7; V gene: TRBV7-2; D gene: TRBD2; clone size: few
CDR3 DNA: TGTGCTAGTGGTTTTACACGGCGGCAGGATGGGGCGGGCAATCAGCCCCAGCATTTT; CDR3 protein: CASGFTRRQDGAGNQPQHF; J gene: TRBJ1-5; V gene: TRBV12-5; D gene: -; clone size: many
CDR3 DNA: TGTGCCAGCAGCCGACCGGGACAGAACGAGCAGTACTTC; CDR3 protein: CASSRPGQNEQYF; J gene: TRBJ2-7; V gene: TRBV13; D gene: TRBD1; clone size: few
CDR3 DNA: TGTGCCAGCAGTTATGCCGGGGGGGCGACAGATACGCAGTATTTT; CDR3 protein: CASSYAGGATDTQYF; J gene: TRBJ2-3; V gene: TRBV6-4; D gene: TRBD2; clone size: many
CDR3 DNA: TGTGCCAGCAGTACCGGGACGAACGAGCAGTACTTC; CDR3 protein: CASSTGTNEQYF; J gene: TRBJ2-7; V gene: TRBV12-3/TRBV12-4; D gene: -; clone size: -
CDR3 DNA: TGTGCCAGCAGCTTGGTACTGAATGAAAAACTGTTTTTT; CDR3 protein: CASSLVLNEKLFF; J gene: TRBJ1-4; V gene: TRBV5-6; D gene: -; clone size: many
CDR3 DNA: TGTGCCAGCAGTTTAATGCGCACCGGGGAGCTGTTTTTT; CDR3 protein: CASSLMRTGELFF; J gene: TRBJ2-2; V gene: TRBV27; D gene: -; clone size: -
CDR3 DNA: TGTGCCAGCAGCTTGGACTTGGACGGATTTTTGAACACTGAAGCTTTCTTT; CDR3 protein: CASSLDLDGFLNTEAFF; J gene: TRBJ1-1; V gene: TRBV5-5; D gene: -; clone size: -
CDR3 DNA: TGTGCCACCAGCAGAGTAGCGGGGACGACAGATACGCAGTATTTT; CDR3 protein: CATSRVAGTTDTQYF; J gene: TRBJ2-3; V gene: TRBV15; D gene: TRBD2; clone size: few
CDR3 DNA: TGTGCCAGCAGTTACACAGCTGGGGCGCTTGGCGATGGCTACACCTTC; CDR3 protein: CASSYTAGALGDGYTF; J gene: TRBJ1-2; V gene: TRBV6-2/TRBV6-3; D gene: -; clone size: -
CDR3 DNA: TGCAGTGCCTTCGGACTAGCGGGGGGGCCGAGCTATGAGCAGTTCTTC; CDR3 protein: CSAFGLAGGPSYEQFF; J gene: TRBJ2-1; V gene: TRBV20-1; D gene: TRBD2; clone size: few
CDR3 DNA: TGTGCCAGCATCGACGGGACTGAGACCCAGTACTTC; CDR3 protein: CASIDGTETQYF; J gene: TRBJ2-5; V gene: TRBV12-3/TRBV12-4; D gene: -; clone size: -
CDR3 DNA: TGTGCCAGCTCACAGGGTTACGATACGCAGTATTTT; CDR3 protein: CASSQGYDTQYF; J gene: TRBJ2-3; V gene: TRBV18; D gene: -; clone size: few
CDR3 DNA: TGCGCCAGCAGCCAAGTAGCGGGAGGGCCCGGGGAGCTGTTTTTT; CDR3 protein: CASSQVAGGPGELFF; J gene: TRBJ2-2; V gene: TRBV4-3; D gene: TRBD2; clone size: many
CDR3 DNA: TGTGCCAGCAGCATTGCCAGACTGGCCGGGGAGCTGTTTTTT; CDR3 protein: CASSIARLAGELFF; J gene: TRBJ2-2; V gene: TRBV6-1; D gene: -; clone size: many
CDR3 DNA: TGTGCCAGCAGCTTAGGGGGGACACCTTCCTACGAGCAGTACTTC; CDR3 protein: CASSLGGTPSYEQYF; J gene: TRBJ2-7; V gene: TRBV7-6; D gene: -; clone size: few
CDR3 DNA: TGTGCCAGCACCTTGACCAGCCCTACAGATACGCAGTATTTT; CDR3 protein: CASTLTSPTDTQYF; J gene: TRBJ2-3; V gene: TRBV7-8; D gene: -; clone size: few
CDR3 DNA: TGTGCCAGCAGCCAAGATCTTGTGGGCGGGGGGCCCACCTTC; CDR3 protein: CASSQDLVGGGPTF; J gene: TRBJ2-1; V gene: TRBV3-1; D gene: TRBD2; clone size: few
CDR3 DNA: TGTGCCAGCAGCCTAAGCGGATCCCTCACAGATACGCAGTATTTT; CDR3 protein: CASSLSGSLTDTQYF; J gene: TRBJ2-3; V gene: TRBV11-2; D gene: -; clone size: -
CDR3 DNA: TGTGCCAGCAGTTACAAGGGGCCTGAAAAACTGTTTTTT; CDR3 protein: CASSYKGPEKLFF; J gene: TRBJ1-4; V gene: TRBV6-6; D gene: -; clone size: few